The 3 T cell receptor beta chains below come from one sample, sequenced in a study of T cell responses to AZD1222 COVID-19 vaccine. Produced via immunoSEQ multiplex PCR; TCRdb's table is partial and in-frame only. The sample holds about 160,000 clones; 94% are singletons and the top ten take 1.3%. Material: peripheral blood, obtained on day 0 of AZD1222 vaccination. The receptors were sampled from an adult in good health.

The chain links TRBV7-8 to TRBJ1-1; D is possibly TRBD1 (5 bases). With 5 bases removed from V and 5 bases from J, the gap between germline ends came to 18 bases. This CDR3 is 15 amino acids long. CDR1 is SGHVS and CDR2 is FQNEAQ in the germline V gene. CDR3 coding DNA: TGTGCCAGCAGCCCCCATCGGGGGGGTTGGACTGAAGCTTTCTTT. Protein sequence: CASSPHRGGWTEAFF.

The rearrangement links TRBV5-4 to TRBJ2-5; 12 bases fit TRBD2. This CDR3 region has 16 residues. Losses at the gene ends were 0 bases for V and 4 bases for J; bases not matched to a gene: 4. Germline-derived CDR1 and CDR2 are SGHNT and YYREEE (reference sequence). The DNA for the CDR3 is TGTGCCAGCAGCTTGGGACTAGCGGGAGTCCTAGAGACCCAGTACTTC. Its protein product is CASSLGLAGVLETQYF. Drawing the rest from reference TRBV5-4 and TRBJ2-5, the complete variable domain is ETGVTQSPTHLIKTRGQQVTLRCSSQSGHNTVSWYQQALGQGPQFIFQYYREEENGRGNFPPRFSGLQFPNYSSELNVNALELDDSALYLCASSLGLAGVLETQYFGPGTRLLVL.

V is TRBV24-1 and J is TRBJ1-1; D not certain. The V gene's germline CDR1 is KGHDR and CDR2 SFDVKD. CDR3 length: 18 amino acids. Trimming left V 4 bases short and J 1 base short, with 21 bases between. The CDR3, as DNA: TGTGCCACCAGTGACGCGGGCGGCCCTGGACGGAGGAACACTGAAGCTTTCTTT. Translating gives CATSDAGGPGRRNTEAFF.